The rows below give T cell receptor beta chains drawn from one sample of a study of blood T cells in healthy people across ages. TCRdb recomputed calls from the 5' RACE reads with MiXCR, one row per CDR3 protein. The data hold around 1.5 million distinct CDR3 sequences, with about 31% observed a single time. Material for sequencing was blood. These receptors came from a woman aged 25 to 39 in good health. The CDR3 runs from the conserved cysteine through the conserved F or W. A D gene is named only where the DNA matches it firmly. Not all rows give a size; the values are once, few, many and, for expanded clones, a class.

D	size	V	J	DNA	CDR3
TRBD1	many	TRBV29-1	TRBJ2-7	TGCAGCGTTGTGAGGGGCGGAGGACAGGACAGCGACTACGAGCAGTACTTC	CSVVRGGGQDSDYEQYF
.	.	TRBV20-1	TRBJ1-4	TGCAGTGCTAGAGATCCCCGCGGCCGCTTATACACAACTAATGAAAAACTGTTTTTT	CSARDPRGRLYTTNEKLFF
.	.	TRBV7-9	TRBJ2-2	TGTACCAGCAGCTTTACCGGGGAGCTGTTTTTT	CTSSFTGELFF
.	few	TRBV5-1	TRBJ2-6	TGCGCCAGCAGCTTGGTGCAGGCGAGCTCTGGGGCCAACGTCCTGACTTTC	CASSLVQASSGANVLTF
.	.	TRBV20-1	TRBJ2-5	TGCAGTGCTCAGCTGGCAGGTAAAAGCGGCTACAAGCAGTACTTC	CSAQLAGKSGYKQYF
.	.	TRBV9	TRBJ1-2	TGTGCCAGCAGCCCTCACCCCGGGTCCTTGAGTGACTATGGCTACACCTTC	CASSPHPGSLSDYGYTF
.	.	TRBV3-1	TRBJ2-4	TGTGCCAGCAGCCAAGACCTAGCCAAAAACATTCAGTACTTC	CASSQDLAKNIQYF
TRBD1	few	TRBV20-1	TRBJ2-7	TGCAGTGCTAGCGTTGACAGGGCCTACGAGCAGTACTTC	CSASVDRAYEQYF
.	few	TRBV14	TRBJ2-7	TGTGCCAGCAGCCAACCTGACCAAAAAATATCCTACGAGCAGTACTTC	CASSQPDQKISYEQYF
.	.	TRBV6-5	TRBJ1-2	TGTGCCAGCAGAACAGGCGTAGCTAACTATGGCTACACCTTC	CASRTGVANYGYTF
.	.	TRBV27	TRBJ2-7	TGTGCCAGCAGTTCACGGGACCAGGGCGACGAGCAGTACTTC	CASSSRDQGDEQYF
TRBD2	.	TRBV10-3	TRBJ2-3	TGTGCCATCAGTGTGGCGGGGGGGCAGGGTACGCAGTATTTT	CAISVAGGQGTQYF
TRBD1	.	TRBV7-6	TRBJ2-3	TGTGCCAGCAGCCCCAACACAGGGGTTGGAGCTACGCAGTATTTT	CASSPNTGVGATQYF
.	.	TRBV6-2/TRBV6-3	TRBJ1-5	TGTGCCAGCAGTTACGACTCAAGGCTTCTATCACAGCATTTT	CASSYDSRLLSQHF
.	.	TRBV9	TRBJ2-1	TGTGCCAGCAGCCCCCAGGTTGGTGGGGGGCTATACAATGAGCAGTTCTTC	CASSPQVGGGLYNEQFF
.	.	TRBV10-3	TRBJ2-5	TGTGCCATCGGAGAACAGGGTAAAGAGACCCAGTACTTC	CAIGEQGKETQYF
.	few	TRBV20-1	TRBJ1-6	TGCAGTGGAGGGGGAGAAAGCGGGAATTCACCCCTCCACTTT	CSGGGESGNSPLHF
TRBD1	.	TRBV20-1	TRBJ2-7	TGCAGTGCTACCCCGAGGACAGGAAGCCTCTACGAGCAGTACTTC	CSATPRTGSLYEQYF
.	few	TRBV9	TRBJ2-6	TGTGCCAGCAGCGCATCCGTGTTGGGCAGGGGCTGGACTGGGGCCAACGTCCTGACTTTC	CASSASVLGRGWTGANVLTF
TRBD1	.	TRBV12-3/TRBV12-4	TRBJ2-7	TGTGCCAGCAGTATATACAGGGGGCTATCCTACGAGCAGTACTTC	CASSIYRGLSYEQYF
.	few	TRBV9	TRBJ2-7	TGTGCCAGCAATGCAGGGGCCCGGAAAGACGAGCAGTACTTC	CASNAGARKDEQYF
TRBD1	many	TRBV10-1	TRBJ1-1	TGCGCCAGCAGCTACCTCCGGGACAGGGGGAACACTGAAGCTTTCTTT	CASSYLRDRGNTEAFF
.	.	TRBV9	TRBJ2-5	TGTGCCAGCAGCCGCAGTTCCGGGCCAGGGGAGACCCAGTACTTC	CASSRSSGPGETQYF
.	.	TRBV27	TRBJ2-1	TGTGCCAGCAGTTTCGGGCCGACCCTTCAGGACGAGCAGTTCTTC	CASSFGPTLQDEQFF
TRBD2	few	TRBV3-1	TRBJ2-3	TGTGCCAGCAGCCCTCAACTAGCGGGGGACACAGATACGCAGTATTTT	CASSPQLAGDTDTQYF